This T cell receptor beta chain was retrieved from a study of T-cell memory formation after mild COVID-19. As for the study in general: Among the donors, TCR clusters were largely specific to each donor.

V lost 0 bases and J 3 bases, leaving 12 bases between the germline ends. This CDR3 comprises 15 residues. CDR1 SGHKS and CDR2 YYEKEE come from the germline V gene (reference sequence). A single record per CDR3 protein comes from TCRdb applying MiXCR to the 5' RACE reads. The data show 150,000 to 200,000 distinct CDR3 sequences, approximately 16% seen once. The V and J genes are TRBV5-5 and TRBJ2-5, with D perhaps matching TRBD1 (5 bases). The sequence came from an adult woman who had mild COVID-19 (a few samples of this study predate the infection). Cell type and time point are not known. Sequenced: PBMCs or a T cell subset sorted from them (not recorded which). The CDR3 sequence is CASSLAPTAKETQYF. The CDR3 coding sequence is TGTGCCAGCAGCTTGGCCCCGACAGCGAAAGAGACCCAGTACTTC.